A selection of T cell receptor beta chains follows, all from one sample in a study of a mutant IDH1 vaccine in newly diagnosed glioma. The data were produced by immunoSEQ multiplex PCR, yet TCRdb's version contains in-frame clones alone and is incomplete. The sample shows 35,000 to 50,000 clones, approximately 92% of them seen only once. These receptors' targets are unknown. The specimen was PBMCs, collected from a glioma patient whose treatment included an IDH1 peptide vaccine. The receptor set was obtained from a man aged 45-60 years with glioma. The CDR3 runs from the conserved cysteine through the conserved F or W. The order of the fields is CDR3 protein, CDR3 DNA, D gene, clone size, V gene, J gene, CDR3 length. D genes are given only for firm matches. Rows give clone size only sometimes, using once, few, many, or a class for an expanded clone.

cdr3_aa: CATSRDAEGRTNTEAFF
cdr3_nt: TGTGCCACCAGCAGAGATGCGGAAGGCCGGACCAACACTGAAGCTTTCTTT
d_call: .
clone_size: once
v_call: TRBV15
j_call: TRBJ1-1
cdr3_length: 17

cdr3_aa: CASSLGGAAEQYF
cdr3_nt: TGTGCCAGCAGTTTGGGCGGGGCCGCCGAGCAGTACTTC
d_call: .
clone_size: .
v_call: TRBV27
j_call: TRBJ2-7
cdr3_length: 13

cdr3_aa: CASSLDPASIEKLFF
cdr3_nt: TGTGCCAGCAGCTTGGACCCCGCCAGTATTGAAAAACTGTTTTTT
d_call: .
clone_size: once
v_call: TRBV7-2
j_call: TRBJ1-4
cdr3_length: 15

cdr3_aa: CASSDSRLAGGGGTDTQYF
cdr3_nt: TGTGCCAGCAGTGACTCGCGGCTAGCAGGCGGTGGCGGCACAGATACGCAGTATTTT
d_call: .
clone_size: once
v_call: TRBV6-4
j_call: TRBJ2-3
cdr3_length: 19

cdr3_aa: CAIRQGITTEAFF
cdr3_nt: TGTGCCATCAGACAGGGTATTACCACTGAAGCTTTCTTT
d_call: .
clone_size: .
v_call: TRBV10-3
j_call: TRBJ1-1
cdr3_length: 13

cdr3_aa: CASSVRDRSGNTIYF
cdr3_nt: TGTGCCAGTAGTGTACGGGACAGATCCGGAAACACCATATATTTT
d_call: TRBD1
clone_size: .
v_call: TRBV19
j_call: TRBJ1-3
cdr3_length: 15

cdr3_aa: CASSPLGPLNYGYTF
cdr3_nt: TGTGCCAGCAGCCCGTTAGGGCCTCTTAACTATGGCTACACCTTC
d_call: .
clone_size: .
v_call: TRBV5-8
j_call: TRBJ1-2
cdr3_length: 15

cdr3_aa: CAWSGGRRNEQFF
cdr3_nt: TGTGCCTGGAGCGGCGGGAGACGAAATGAGCAGTTCTTC
d_call: TRBD2
clone_size: .
v_call: TRBV30
j_call: TRBJ2-1
cdr3_length: 13

cdr3_aa: CASSLVPSSNYGYTF
cdr3_nt: TGTGCCAGCAGCCTAGTACCGTCCTCTAACTATGGCTACACCTTC
d_call: .
clone_size: .
v_call: TRBV27
j_call: TRBJ1-2
cdr3_length: 15

cdr3_aa: CASSRNTRDRETQYF
cdr3_nt: TGTGCCAGCAGCCGCAATACCCGGGACAGAGAGACCCAGTACTTC
d_call: TRBD1
clone_size: .
v_call: TRBV7-6
j_call: TRBJ2-5
cdr3_length: 15

cdr3_aa: CASSEQVSGRTLLTDTQYF
cdr3_nt: TGTGCCAGCAGTGAGCAGGTTAGCGGGAGGACCCTACTCACAGATACGCAGTATTTT
d_call: TRBD2
clone_size: .
v_call: TRBV6-1
j_call: TRBJ2-3
cdr3_length: 19

cdr3_aa: CASSPRVQPQHF
cdr3_nt: TGTGCCAGCAGTCCTAGGGTTCAGCCCCAGCATTTT
d_call: .
clone_size: .
v_call: TRBV28
j_call: TRBJ1-5
cdr3_length: 12

cdr3_aa: CASSQAQGAHEQYF
cdr3_nt: TGTGCCAGCAGCCAAGCACAGGGGGCCCACGAGCAGTACTTC
d_call: TRBD1
clone_size: .
v_call: TRBV14
j_call: TRBJ2-7
cdr3_length: 14

cdr3_aa: CASSQRSGTNTGELFF
cdr3_nt: TGTGCCAGCTCCCAGCGGTCAGGGACGAACACCGGGGAGCTGTTTTTT
d_call: .
clone_size: .
v_call: TRBV18
j_call: TRBJ2-2
cdr3_length: 16

cdr3_aa: CASSEASRGAAGNTIYF
cdr3_nt: TGTGCCAGCAGTGAAGCGAGTAGGGGCGCGGCTGGAAACACCATATATTTT
d_call: .
clone_size: .
v_call: TRBV2
j_call: TRBJ1-3
cdr3_length: 17

cdr3_aa: CASRPVMGIGYGYTF
cdr3_nt: TGTGCCAGTAGACCTGTCATGGGGATCGGGTATGGCTACACCTTC
d_call: .
clone_size: .
v_call: TRBV19
j_call: TRBJ1-2
cdr3_length: 15

cdr3_aa: CASSEGSNQPQHF
cdr3_nt: TGTGCCAGCAGTGAGGGAAGCAATCAGCCCCAGCATTTT
d_call: .
clone_size: .
v_call: TRBV6-4
j_call: TRBJ1-5
cdr3_length: 13

cdr3_aa: CASSFGRPNTGELFF
cdr3_nt: TGTGCCAGCAGCTTTGGGCGGCCGAACACCGGGGAGCTGTTTTTT
d_call: .
clone_size: .
v_call: TRBV5-6
j_call: TRBJ2-2
cdr3_length: 15

cdr3_aa: CASSLSGGTPEAFF
cdr3_nt: TGCGCCAGCAGCCTTAGCGGAGGGACCCCTGAAGCTTTCTTT
d_call: .
clone_size: .
v_call: TRBV4-1
j_call: TRBJ1-1
cdr3_length: 14

cdr3_aa: CASSLDRGLYEQYF
cdr3_nt: TGTGCCAGCAGTCTGGACAGGGGTCTCTACGAGCAGTACTTC
d_call: TRBD1
clone_size: .
v_call: TRBV2
j_call: TRBJ2-7
cdr3_length: 14

cdr3_aa: CASSLVREGTQYF
cdr3_nt: TGTGCCAGCAGCTTAGTCAGGGAGGGGACCCAGTACTTC
d_call: TRBD2
clone_size: once
v_call: TRBV7-3
j_call: TRBJ2-5
cdr3_length: 13

cdr3_aa: CASSPLQGSAYEQYF
cdr3_nt: TGCGCCAGCAGCCCACTTCAGGGGTCCGCCTACGAGCAGTACTTC
d_call: .
clone_size: .
v_call: TRBV4-1
j_call: TRBJ2-7
cdr3_length: 15

cdr3_aa: CASSFESYNEQFF
cdr3_nt: TGTGCCAGCAGCTTTGAATCCTACAATGAGCAGTTCTTC
d_call: .
clone_size: .
v_call: TRBV7-9
j_call: TRBJ2-1
cdr3_length: 13

cdr3_aa: CSALQGSSYEQYF
cdr3_nt: TGCAGCGCCCTACAGGGGAGCTCCTACGAGCAGTACTTC
d_call: TRBD1
clone_size: .
v_call: TRBV29-1
j_call: TRBJ2-7
cdr3_length: 13

cdr3_aa: CASSPLLGGTGVGELFF
cdr3_nt: TGTGCCAGCTCCCCGCTTCTTGGCGGGACAGGGGTCGGGGAGCTGTTTTTT
d_call: TRBD1
clone_size: .
v_call: TRBV27
j_call: TRBJ2-2
cdr3_length: 17

cdr3_aa: CASSETVHSGNTIYF
cdr3_nt: TGTGCCAGCAGCGAGACAGTCCACTCTGGAAACACCATATATTTT
d_call: .
clone_size: .
v_call: TRBV9
j_call: TRBJ1-3
cdr3_length: 15

cdr3_aa: CASSEAVVGATYGTGELFF
cdr3_nt: TGTGCCAGCAGTGAAGCGGTCGTGGGAGCGACTTATGGCACCGGGGAGCTGTTTTTT
d_call: .
clone_size: .
v_call: TRBV6-1
j_call: TRBJ2-2
cdr3_length: 19

cdr3_aa: CAWSPRGRADTQYF
cdr3_nt: TGTGCCTGGAGCCCGCGGGGTCGCGCAGATACGCAGTATTTT
d_call: .
clone_size: .
v_call: TRBV30
j_call: TRBJ2-3
cdr3_length: 14

cdr3_aa: CASSQDLSSYGYTF
cdr3_nt: TGCGCCAGCAGCCAAGATCTGAGCAGCTATGGCTACACCTTC
d_call: .
clone_size: .
v_call: TRBV4-1
j_call: TRBJ1-2
cdr3_length: 14

cdr3_aa: CASSPTSGGSYEQYF
cdr3_nt: TGCGCCAGCAGCCCGACTAGCGGGGGCTCCTACGAGCAGTACTTC
d_call: TRBD2
clone_size: .
v_call: TRBV5-1
j_call: TRBJ2-7
cdr3_length: 15

cdr3_aa: CASSLRAGPAPSYEQYF
cdr3_nt: TGCGCCAGCAGCTTGAGAGCGGGACCCGCCCCATCCTACGAGCAGTACTTC
d_call: TRBD2
clone_size: .
v_call: TRBV5-1
j_call: TRBJ2-7
cdr3_length: 17